This TCR beta chain was found in a study of T cells in localized non-small cell lung cancer. This CDR3 region has 14 residues. The germline V gene has CDR1 KGHSH and CDR2 LQKENI. Trimming took 8 bases from V and 7 from J, leaving 18 bases between them. Generated by immunoSEQ multiplex PCR, the TCRdb table keeps only in-frame clones and is missing some. The sample lists 70,000 or so clones, around 85% occurring once. The V and J genes are TRBV18 and TRBJ2-1; a possible D gene is TRBD2 (6 bases). The clonotype originates from a female donor older than 55 with stage I lung adenocarcinoma. The starting material was peripheral blood, obtained before any cancer treatment. The DNA of the CDR3 is TGTGCCAGCGAACCTAGCGAACCATGGAATGAGCAGTTCTTC. As protein: CASEPSEPWNEQFF.